One sample yielded the 21 T cell receptor beta chains listed below, sequenced in a study of breast tumors, draining lymph nodes, adjacent tissues. Via MiXCR, TCRdb re-called the multiplex PCR reads, giving one row per CDR3 protein. The sample includes approximately 300,000 distinct CDR3 sequences, 30% of them seen just once. The lymph nodes were axillary draining lymph nodes from breast cancer patients. The sequenced material came from axillary lymph node tissue. These receptors originate from a female donor with breast cancer. Some clones in this sample may be carry-over from other donors' samples.

The CDR3 spells CASSLMVGAQETQYF. The DNA for the CDR3 is TGTGCCAGCAGTTTAATGGTTGGGGCACAAGAGACCCAGTACTTC. This chain connects TRBV12-3 or TRBV12-4 to TRBJ2-5; D possibly corresponds to TRBD1 (5 bases). The V end lost 2 bases, the J end lost 2 bases, and 12 bases lay between the germline ends. The CDR3 extends over 15 amino acids.

With regard to this clonotype: Sequence at one end of the junction differs from germline and may be a read error. This chain connects TRBV6-5 to TRBJ2-2, with TRBD2 matching 7 bases. There are 16 residues in the CDR3. Germline CDR1 reads MNHEY; CDR2 reads SVGAGI. Written as DNA, the CDR3 is TGTGCCAACAGTCCCGAGCGGGGCACTAACACCGGGGAGCTGTTTTTT. Residues: CANSPERGTNTGELFF.

This clonotype was counted only a few times. A read error is possible here, since a much larger clone lies one base away. The chain has TRBV20-1 and TRBJ1-2; D perhaps matches TRBD1 (6 bases). The CDR3 extends over 13 amino acids. Germline CDR1 reads DFQATT; CDR2 reads SNEGSKA (reference sequence). The germline V and J ends were trimmed by 0 bases and 10 bases, with 15 bases remaining between them. CDR3 DNA: TGCAGTGCTAGAGAAGGGGGGCTGGGAGCCTACACCTTC. Its translation: CSAREGGLGAYTF.

The rearrangement uses TRBV6-1 and TRBJ1-3; TRBD1 is a possible D gene (6 bases). V was trimmed by 5 bases and J by 8 bases, leaving 19 bases between them. Germline lookup yields CDR1 MNHNS and CDR2 SASEGT. The length of the CDR3 is 15 residues. The CDR3 DNA reads as TGTGCCAGCAGTCCCCCCAGGGGAGGGGGGTACACCATATATTTT. This translates into CASSPPRGGGYTIYF.

V and J are TRBV2 and TRBJ1-2; TRBD1 matches 10 bases. V gave up 9 bases and J gave up 6 bases; unmatched junction bases: 10. The germline CDR1 and CDR2 sequences are SNHLY and FYNNEI. This CDR3 comprises 14 residues. The CDR3 spells CASGRDRGADGYTF. The CDR3 nucleotides read TGTGCCAGTGGTAGGGACAGGGGCGCGGATGGCTACACCTTC.

This clonotype has a count of ten or more. The chain couples TRBV9 to TRBJ2-5; D is undetermined. Germline lookup yields CDR1 SGDLS and CDR2 YYNGEE. The CDR3 spans 14 residues. The V end was cut by 2 bases, the J end by 0 bases, with 8 bases between. The DNA of the CDR3 is TGTGCCAGCAGCGTGGGTCCGGACCAAGAGACCCAGTACTTC. Translation gives CASSVGPDQETQYF.

The table lists this clonotype with a few counts. A much more abundant neighbour one base away suggests this may be a read error. Since no conserved phenylalanine or tryptophan closes the CDR3, a read error is the likely cause. The chain combines TRBV7-8 with TRBJ2-7; 7 bases agree with TRBD2. Germline values: CDR1 SGHVS, CDR2 FQNEAQ. Losses at the gene ends were 1 base for V and 6 bases for J; bases not matched to a gene: 9. The CDR3 runs 15 residues. Written as DNA, the CDR3 is TGTGCCAGCAGCTTAGTATCAGTTTGGGGGGGCGAGCAGTACTCC. Protein: CASSLVSVWGGEQYS.

The CDR3 loop is CASREGESTEAFF. In DNA, the CDR3 is TGTGCCAGCAGGGAGGGGGAGAGCACTGAAGCTTTCTTT. This chain uses TRBV2 with TRBJ1-1; TRBD1 might be the D (6 bases). V was clipped by 6 bases and J by 4 bases, with 12 bases between them. The CDR3 extends over 13 amino acids. Germline-derived CDR1 and CDR2 are SNHLY and FYNNEI.

This clonotype was recorded many times. V and J are TRBV20-1 and TRBJ2-7; 11 bases are shared with TRBD2. Trimming cost V 6 bases and J 4 bases; bases outside gene matches: 5. Germline V gene data show CDR1 as DFQATT and CDR2 as SNEGSKA (reference sequence). This CDR3 is built from 13 residues. In nucleotides, the CDR3 is TGCAGTGCCCGACTAGCGGGGATATACGAGCAGTACTTC. Its protein is CSARLAGIYEQYF.

A note on this clonotype: A much larger clone sits a single nucleotide away, making a read error possible. The CDR3 nucleotides read TGTGCCAGCAGCGTCTCAGGCGGGAGTAGCTCCTACAATAAGCAGTTCTTC. It yields the protein CASSVSGGSSSYNKQFF. V usage is TRBV7-2 and J usage is TRBJ2-1; 7 nucleotides match TRBD2. Germline assignment: CDR1 SGHTA and CDR2 FQGNSA. The CDR3 runs to 17 residues.

This clonotype was seen more than once but under ten times. The chain combines TRBV30 with TRBJ2-3, with TRBD2 matching over 11 bases. With V trimmed by 0 bases and J by 6 bases, 8 bases remained unmatched. The CDR3 sequence is 16 residues long. CDR1 and CDR2 from the germline V gene are GTSNPN and SVGIG (reference sequence). CDR3 protein: CAWSVHGTSGYDTQYF. CDR3 DNA sequence: TGTGCCTGGAGTGTACACGGGACTAGCGGTTACGATACGCAGTATTTT.

With respect to this clonotype: This may arise from a read error, as a much more abundant clone is one base away. The gene calls are TRBV11-2 and TRBJ2-2; 8 bases map to TRBD1. Germline V gene data show CDR1 as SGHAT and CDR2 as FQNNGV. This CDR3 region has 16 residues. CDR3 region: CASSLMGAGGTGQLFF. The CDR3 DNA follows: TGTGCCAGCAGCTTAATGGGGGCAGGGGGCACCGGGCAGCTGTTTTTT.

At least ten counts were recorded for this clonotype. The junction departs from germline at one end; a sequencing error may be responsible. V is TRBV10-3 and J is TRBJ2-7; 9 positions agree with TRBD1. The CDR3 is 14 amino acids. The germline CDR1 and CDR2 sequences are ENHRY and SYGVKD. In DNA form, the CDR3 reads TGTGCCATCAGTCCCGGGACAGGGTCCTACGGGCAGTACTTC. This sequence encodes CAISPGTGSYGQYF.

The DNA for the CDR3 is TGTGCCAGCAACACAAGGACAGGGAGGGGAAATACGCAGTATTTT. The encoded protein is CASNTRTGRGNTQYF. The chain carries TRBV2 and TRBJ2-3; tentatively, D is TRBD1 (8 bases). The CDR3 contains 15 residues. Trimming left V 7 bases short and J 7 bases short, with 21 bases between. Germline lookup yields CDR1 SNHLY and CDR2 FYNNEI. Full variable domain (outside the CDR3, taken from reference TRBV2 and TRBJ2-3): EPEVTQTPSHQVTQMGQEVILRCVPISNHLYFYWYRQILGQKVEFLVSFYNNEISEKSEIFDDQFSVERPDGSNFTLKIRSTKLEDSAMYFCASNTRTGRGNTQYFGPGTRLTVL.

In this sample, this clonotype turned up many times. The chain uses TRBV6-5 and TRBJ1-2, with 10 bases aligning to TRBD1. CDR1 and CDR2 from the germline V gene are MNHEY and SVGAGI. J was trimmed by 2 bases and V by 7 bases; bases with no gene match: 13. CDR3 length: 17 amino acids. The DNA of the CDR3 is TGTGCCAGCACCCCGGGACAGGGGATTTTCGGGAACTATGGCTACACCTTC. This codes for CASTPGQGIFGNYGYTF.

This clonotype was observed many times. V and J are TRBV4-1 and TRBJ2-1; 7 positions agree with TRBD2. The CDR3 consists of 15 residues. Germline CDR1 reads MGHRA; CDR2 reads YSYEKL. J lost 6 bases, V lost 0 bases, and 5 bases had no gene match. The CDR3 protein is CASSQDRRTSNEQFF. CDR3 coding DNA: TGCGCCAGCAGCCAAGATAGGAGGACTAGCAATGAGCAGTTCTTC.

In its sample, this clonotype was seen many times. The J gene is TRBJ1-3, the V gene TRBV11-2; D remains unclear. Germline V gene sequence: CDR1 SGHAT, CDR2 FQNNGV. Trimming removed 1 base at V and 1 base at J, with 8 bases between. The CDR3 contains 15 residues. This CDR3 is CASSLVATSGNTIYF. The CDR3 region has the DNA TGTGCCAGCAGCTTAGTTGCAACATCTGGAAACACCATATATTTT.

This clonotype was recorded once. The rearrangement links TRBV7-9 to TRBJ1-5, with 9 positions matching TRBD1. Per the germline V gene, CDR1 is SEHNR and CDR2 is FQNEAQ (reference sequence). Trimming at V came to 6 bases and at J to 7 bases, leaving 13 bases not matched to a gene. The CDR3 contains 16 residues. CDR3 sequence (DNA): TGTGCCAGCAGTCATGAGGGGACAGGGATCGAGCAGCCCCAGCATTTT. Amino acid sequence: CASSHEGTGIEQPQHF.

This clonotype was recorded at least ten times. This chain links TRBV12-5 with TRBJ2-3; 9 nucleotides agree with TRBD2. The germline V gene encodes CDR1 LGHNT and CDR2 FRNRAP. V shed 5 bases and J 0 bases; nucleotides not matched to a gene: 3. The length of the CDR3 is 15 residues. The CDR3 DNA reads TGTGCTAGTGGTCAAGCGGGAGGAAGCACAGATACGCAGTATTTT. Its protein product is CASGQAGGSTDTQYF.

In this sample, this clonotype turned up many times. The V call is TRBV20-1, the J call TRBJ1-5; D gene ambiguous. The CDR3 runs to 16 residues. Trimming shortened V by 1 base and J by 2 bases, and 15 bases separated the two germline ends. Per germline, CDR1 DFQATT and CDR2 SNEGSKA (reference sequence). Here the CDR3 reads CSARAGGRTGNQPQHF. Written as DNA, the CDR3 is TGCAGTGCTAGAGCTGGAGGGAGAACGGGCAATCAGCCCCAGCATTTT.

There are a few counts of this clonotype. V and J are TRBV28 and TRBJ1-2, with D uncertain. This CDR3 is 13 amino acids long. CDR1 and CDR2 (germline): MDHEN, SYDVKM. The germline V and J ends were trimmed by 2 bases and 6 bases, with 10 bases remaining between them. Written as DNA, the CDR3 is TGTGCCAGCAGTTTAGTCGGACGTGATGGCTACACCTTC. Its translation is CASSLVGRDGYTF.